This TCR beta chain was profiled in a study of blood T cell repertoires in COVID-19. Across the whole study: The United States, Italy and Spain supplied acute and convalescent COVID-19 samples. PBMCs, B-cell-depleted T cells, or T cells provided the cDNA or gDNA that made up the material.

In the authors' workflow: Scientists estimated how many nucleated cells there were by amplifying reference gene primers. TCRdb keeps only in-frame clones here, not all; method: immunoSEQ multiplex PCR. Clone size and the V and J calls come from that table; the DNA yielded D and trimming. The data show approximately 140,000 clones, about 80% seen once. V was clipped by 5 bases and J by 2 bases; unmatched bases: 3. Germline V gene sequence: CDR1 SGHNT, CDR2 YYREEE (reference sequence). There are 15 residues in the CDR3. V usage is TRBV5-4 and J usage is TRBJ2-3, with 12 bases that match TRBD2. This TCR came from a human donor in a cohort sampled during active COVID-19. Sequencing used peripheral blood. As DNA, the CDR3 is TGTGCCAGCAGTTCTAGCGGGGGGGCCACAGATACGCAGTATTTT. This codes for CASSSSGGATDTQYF.